Listed here are 22 T cell receptor beta chains from one sample, sequenced in a study of sequential checkpoint blockade in melanoma (dated by TCRdb to about 2019). The treatment or condition tag for this specimen amounts to: randomized to nivolumab then ipilimumab (arm A) or the reverse (arm B). The library was prepared using the immunoSEQ multiplex PCR assay. Held by TCRdb, this immuneACCESS table contains in-frame sequences only and omits some clones. Under half of the omission traces to an unresolved V gene where checked; the cause of the rest is unknown. Here the sample has 2,500 to 3,500 clones; around 25% occur a single time. The ten largest make up 11% of the sample. The source was tumor tissue (inferred from file names), collected from a patient given nivolumab and ipilimumab in sequence. The receptors were gathered from a human donor with melanoma.

This clone was counted at least ten times. The chain recombines TRBV11-3 with TRBJ1-5; D perhaps matches TRBD1 (6 bases). The V end was cut by 6 bases, the J end by 2 bases, with 11 bases between. CDR3 length: 14 residues. Germline-derived CDR1 and CDR2 are SGHNT and YENEEA. The CDR3 reads CASRPGVGNQPQHF. The CDR3 bases are TGTGCCAGCAGACCAGGGGTGGGCAATCAGCCCCAGCATTTT. Together with reference TRBV11-3 and TRBJ1-5, the CDR3 gives the full variable domain: EAGVVQSPRYKIIEKKQPVAFWCNPISGHNTLYWYLQNLGQGPELLIRYENEEAVDDSQLPKDRFSAERLKGVDSTLKIQPAELGDSAVYLCASRPGVGNQPQHFGDGTRLSIL.

This clone has just a few counts. This rearrangement joins TRBV6-8 to TRBJ1-5; maybe TRBD1 (5 bases). Trimming removed 5 bases from V and 5 bases from J, with 16 bases in between. The CDR3 contains 15 residues. Germline CDR1 and CDR2: MNHGY and SAAAGT. CDR3 protein: CASSPSGGRDQPQHF. CDR3 bases: TGTGCCAGCAGTCCGAGCGGGGGAAGGGATCAGCCCCAGCATTTT.

In this sample, this clone turned up a few times. The chain joins TRBV11-3 to TRBJ2-7; TRBD1 is a possible D gene (6 bases). The length of the CDR3 is 15 residues. Germline V lookup: CDR1 SGHNT, CDR2 YENEEA. Trimming shortened V by 4 bases and J by 2 bases, and 15 bases separated the two germline ends. Written as DNA, the CDR3 is TGTGCCAGCAGCTCCCACTGGACAGCTACCTACGAGCAGTACTTC. This encodes CASSSHWTATYEQYF.

This clone was counted between two and nine times. CDR3 coding DNA: TGTGCCAGCAGCTTGGAGGCAGGGGGGTACGAAAAACTGTTTTTT. This translates into CASSLEAGGYEKLFF. The chain is built from TRBV11-3 and TRBJ1-4, with TRBD1 matching 7 bases. Germline V gene sequence: CDR1 SGHNT, CDR2 YENEEA. This CDR3 has 15 amino acids. V was pared by 3 bases and J by 8 bases, with 9 bases of the junction left unmatched.

This clone was observed at least ten times. The gene calls are TRBV11-3 and TRBJ1-2; 7 positions match TRBD1. Germline CDR1 SGHNT, CDR2 YENEEA. The CDR3 runs 14 residues. V was clipped by 6 bases and J by 2 bases; unmatched bases: 6. The CDR3, as DNA: TGTGCCAGCAGTTCATCGACAGGGAACTATGGCTACACCTTC. Translating gives CASSSSTGNYGYTF.

This clone was seen only a few times. V is TRBV19 and J is TRBJ1-5; tentative D call: TRBD1 (6 bases). V lost 9 bases and J lost 3, with 9 bases in between. The CDR3 loop spans 12 amino acids. Germline V gene data show CDR1 as LNHDA and CDR2 as SQIVND (reference sequence). The CDR3 protein is CASGQLNQPQHF. CDR3 bases: TGTGCCAGCGGACAGCTCAATCAGCCCCAGCATTTT. Using reference TRBV19 and TRBJ1-5 for the parts outside the CDR3, the full variable domain is DGGITQSPKYLFRKEGQNVTLSCEQNLNHDAMYWYRQDPGQGLRLIYYSQIVNDFQKGDIAEGYSVSREKKESFPLTVTSAQKNPTAFYLCASGQLNQPQHFGDGTRLSIL.

This clone is medium-sized by share. V usage is TRBV9 and J usage is TRBJ1-4, with D perhaps TRBD1 (6 bases). The germline CDR1 and CDR2 sequences are SGDLS and YYNGEE. The length of the CDR3 is 14 residues. The V end was cut by 5 bases, the J end by 8 bases, with 16 bases between. The DNA for the CDR3 is TGTGCCAGCAGATGGACGGGGGCGGAGGAAAAACTGTTTTTT. This sequence encodes CASRWTGAEEKLFF.

This clone was observed a handful of times. The chain recombines TRBV10-2 with TRBJ2-1, with D possibly TRBD2 on 6 matching bases. Germline V gene lookup returns CDR1 WSHSY and CDR2 SAAADI. Trimming removed 2 bases from V and 4 bases from J, with 9 bases in between. CDR3 size: 14 residues. This CDR3 is CASSETSPYNEQFF. In DNA, the CDR3 is TGCGCCAGCAGTGAGACTAGCCCGTACAATGAGCAGTTCTTC.

The V gene is TRBV9, the J gene TRBJ1-2; D not certain. Germline CDR1 is SGDLS and CDR2 is YYNGEE. With 0 bases removed from V and 6 bases from J, the gap between germline ends came to 15 bases. The CDR3 has 15 amino acids. The CDR3 protein is CASSVDPGPADGYTF. The CDR3 DNA is TGTGCCAGCAGCGTAGACCCCGGTCCCGCGGATGGCTACACCTTC.

By sample share, this clone is medium-sized. V and J are TRBV9 and TRBJ1-6; D is perhaps TRBD1 (5 bases). V was shortened by 0 bases and J by 10 bases, with 11 bases between the two germline ends. From germline, CDR1 is SGDLS and CDR2 YYNGEE. This CDR3 is 14 amino acids long. The CDR3 coding sequence is TGTGCCAGCAGCGTAGGCGGGCCAGGGTCACCCCTCCACTTT. Its translation: CASSVGGPGSPLHF.

The chain is built from TRBV10-2 and TRBJ2-2; TRBD1 is a possible D gene (5 bases). From germline, CDR1 is WSHSY and CDR2 SAAADI. The CDR3 has 14 amino acids. Deletions cut 6 bases from V and 0 bases from J, with 8 bases between. CDR3 sequence (DNA): TGCGCCAGCAGACTGACAGCGAACACCGGGGAGCTGTTTTTT. This codes for CASRLTANTGELFF.

The chain carries TRBV11-3 and TRBJ2-4; no reliable D call. The V end lost 6 bases, the J end lost 0 bases, and 9 bases lay between the germline ends. Looked up from germline, CDR1 is SGHNT and CDR2 is YENEEA. This CDR3 has 14 residues. The CDR3 coding sequence is TGTGCCAGCAGAAGTGACCTAGCCAAAAACATTCAGTACTTC. Translation gives CASRSDLAKNIQYF.

A few counts support this clone. This chain connects TRBV19 to TRBJ2-2; 9 nucleotides line up with TRBD1. The CDR3 is made up of 16 amino acids. Germline V CDR1 and CDR2: LNHDA, SQIVND (reference sequence). J was trimmed by 4 bases and V by 9 bases; bases with no gene match: 12. CDR3: CASHRGWDRATGELFF. The CDR3 coding sequence is TGTGCCAGCCACAGGGGATGGGACAGGGCCACCGGGGAGCTGTTTTTT.

This chain uses TRBV15 with TRBJ1-1; possibly TRBD1 for D (5 bases). This CDR3 has 17 amino acids. Germline V gene sequence: CDR1 LNHNV, CDR2 YYDKDF (reference sequence). V gave up 1 base and J gave up 0 bases, with 15 bases separating them. CDR3 nucleotide sequence: TGTGCCACCAGCAGAGTAAGGGGCCTGTACTTGAACACTGAAGCTTTCTTT. It yields the protein CATSRVRGLYLNTEAFF.

This clone was seen many times. The chain joins TRBV11-3 to TRBJ2-1; 9 bases align to TRBD2. Trimming cost V 3 bases and J 5 bases; bases outside gene matches: 5. This CDR3 has 15 amino acids. The germline CDR1 and CDR2 sequences are SGHNT and YENEEA. The CDR3 loop is CASSFWTSVNNEQFF. In nucleotides, the CDR3 is TGTGCCAGCAGCTTTTGGACTAGCGTCAACAATGAGCAGTTCTTC.

Ten or more counts support this clone. The V and J genes are TRBV11-3 and TRBJ1-6; tentatively, D is TRBD1 (5 bases). Germline V gene lookup returns CDR1 SGHNT and CDR2 YENEEA. The CDR3 contains 15 residues. The V gene lost 1 base and the J gene lost 8 bases, with 12 bases spanning the gap. The CDR3 here is CASSLVGRDDSPLHF. CDR3 DNA sequence: TGTGCCAGCAGCTTAGTAGGCAGGGACGATTCACCCCTCCACTTT.

This clone is medium-sized (0.01 to 0.1%) in the sample. V usage is TRBV11-3 and J usage is TRBJ2-7; possibly TRBD1 for D (5 bases). V was cut by 3 bases and J by 3 bases, with 15 bases left in between. Germline V CDR1 and CDR2: SGHNT, YENEEA. This CDR3 region has 15 residues. Here the CDR3 reads CASSLVSAGHYEQYF. Written as DNA, the CDR3 is TGTGCCAGCAGCTTGGTAAGTGCAGGGCACTACGAGCAGTACTTC.

The V gene is TRBV5-1, the J gene TRBJ1-2; 9 bases are a match to TRBD1. The length of the CDR3 is 15 residues. Germline CDR1 reads SGHRS; CDR2 reads YFSETQ. V gave up 4 bases and J gave up 4 bases; unmatched junction bases: 8. The CDR3 region has the DNA TGCGCCAGCAGCCCCGGGGACAGGGTGGCCTATGGCTACACCTTC. Protein sequence: CASSPGDRVAYGYTF. The full variable domain, rest sourced from reference TRBV5-1 and TRBJ1-2, is KAGVTQTPRYLIKTRGQQVTLSCSPISGHRSVSWYQQTPGQGLQFLFEYFSETQRNKGNFPGRFSGRQFSNSRSEMNVSTLELGDSALYLCASSPGDRVAYGYTFGSGTRLTVV.

This clone ranks as large. The same CDR3 is also encoded by other DNA sequences in this sample. The rearrangement links TRBV19 to TRBJ1-5; D is uncertain. The CDR3 has 12 residues. Germline CDR1 reads LNHDA; CDR2 reads SQIVND (reference sequence). The V and J ends lost 6 bases and 2 bases respectively, with 5 bases between them. This chain's CDR3 is CASRGGNQPQHF. CDR3 DNA sequence: TGTGCCAGTAGGGGTGGCAATCAGCCCCAGCATTTT. The full variable domain, rest sourced from reference TRBV19 and TRBJ1-5, is DGGITQSPKYLFRKEGQNVTLSCEQNLNHDAMYWYRQDPGQGLRLIYYSQIVNDFQKGDIAEGYSVSREKKESFPLTVTSAQKNPTAFYLCASRGGNQPQHFGDGTRLSIL.

The chain has TRBV14 and TRBJ1-2, with D possibly matching TRBD1 (6 bases). Germline V lookup: CDR1 SGHDN, CDR2 FVKESK. CDR3 length equals 15 residues. The V and J ends lost 5 bases and 2 bases respectively, with 15 bases between them. In nucleotides, the CDR3 is TGTGCCAGCAGCTCACAGGGAGGATTAAACTATGGCTACACCTTC. Its translation: CASSSQGGLNYGYTF.

This sequence joins TRBV11-3 and TRBJ2-7; TRBD2 matches 10 bases. The V and J ends lost 5 bases and 6 bases, in that order; junction bases with no gene match: 16. Germline CDR1 reads SGHNT; CDR2 reads YENEEA. CDR3 length equals 17 residues. CDR3 region: CASSRPGTSVFSGEQYF. In DNA form, the CDR3 reads TGTGCCAGCAGCCGGCCCGGGACTAGCGTTTTTTCGGGCGAGCAGTACTTC.

The table lists this clone with a few counts. This chain connects TRBV6-8 to TRBJ1-1; 12 nucleotides align to TRBD1. The CDR3 is made up of 20 amino acids. V lost 4 bases and J lost 4; bases outside the gene matches: 19. From germline, CDR1 is MNHGY and CDR2 SAAAGT. The CDR3 region has the DNA TGTGCCAGCAGTTCTACCCACCACCAGGGACAGGGGGCGAGAGGCACTGAAGCTTTCTTT. It codes for CASSSTHHQGQGARGTEAFF.